This T cell receptor beta chain was observed in a study of CD8 T cells in ankylosing spondylitis. 5'-RACE, quantitative and with molecular barcodes, yielded the TCR beta libraries. Using its own MiXCR run on the 5' RACE reads, TCRdb lists one record per CDR3 protein. Here the sample spans more than 650,000 distinct CDR3 sequences, about 11% being singletons. Broader study findings: A subset of motif variants has previously been described in the synovial fluid and blood of reactive arthritis. The disease-linked clones had a CD8+ phenotype and low blood frequencies. A TCR beta motif of roughly eight highly homologous variants seemed to mark ankylosing spondylitis blood. Disease-linked clones reportedly concentrated significantly in matched ankylosing spondylitis synovial fluid.

The CDR3 spans 16 residues. V was cut by 5 bases and J by 0 bases, with 14 bases left in between. As for this clonotype: Its matching antigen is unknown.

V usage is TRBV12-3 or TRBV12-4 and J usage is TRBJ1-5; a possible D gene is TRBD1 (5 bases). The sequenced sample was blood, either unsorted or a sorted T cell fraction (not recorded which). The receptor comes from a male donor with ankylosing spondylitis. CDR3 sequence: CASSQTPGNSNQPQHF. The CDR3 DNA is TGTGCCAGCAGTCAAACCCCAGGGAATAGCAATCAGCCCCAGCATTTT.